The rows below give T cell receptor beta chains drawn from one sample of a study of control samples from healthy donors and cancer patients. TCRdb's copy holds only in-frame clones and misses some; the assay was immunoSEQ multiplex PCR. Among 100,000 to 150,000 clones listed, about 88% were seen once. Sequenced input: blood. These receptors all stem from a man in his fifties or sixties in good health. Each CDR3 is given with its conserved first and last residue. A D gene is named only where the DNA matches it firmly. Only some rows state a clone size, as once, few, many or a class for expanded clones.

clone_size d_call j_call v_call cdr3_nt cdr3_aa
NA NA TRBJ2-2 TRBV30 TGTGCCTGGAGTAGAGGTGGGGGGCCTAACGGGGAGCTGTTTTTT CAWSRGGGPNGELFF
NA NA TRBJ2-6 TRBV5-4 TGTGCCAGCAGCTCCAGGACGTCTGGGGCCAACGTCCTGACTTTC CASSSRTSGANVLTF
few NA TRBJ1-2 TRBV5-4 TGTGCCAGCAGCTTACGAGGTAGTAGAGGCTACACCTTC CASSLRGSRGYTF
once NA TRBJ1-4 TRBV28 TGTGCCAGCACCCTAAGACTAAACGGCGAACTGTTTTTT CASTLRLNGELFF
NA TRBD2 TRBJ2-3 TRBV4-2 TGTGCCAGCAGCCATAAGGGGTTCACTAGCGGGGTGACAGATACGCAGTATTTT CASSHKGFTSGVTDTQYF
NA NA TRBJ2-5 TRBV5-1 TGCGCCAGCAGCTTCGGTCTGGGAGAGACCCAGTACTTC CASSFGLGETQYF
NA NA TRBJ2-1 TRBV7-9 TGTGCCAGCAGCTTACTGGGACGGGACAATGAGCAGTTCTTC CASSLLGRDNEQFF
NA TRBD2 TRBJ2-5 TRBV19 TGTGCCAGCCGGGGAGGGATGACCCAGTACTTC CASRGGMTQYF
NA TRBD1 TRBJ1-6 TRBV19 TGTGCCAGTAGACTCAGGGGGCCCGGTTCACCCCTCCACTTT CASRLRGPGSPLHF
NA NA TRBJ2-7 TRBV11-2 TGTGCCAGCAGCTTAGACAGGTACTACGAGCAGTACTTC CASSLDRYYEQYF